This entry is about one T cell receptor beta chain. Its antigen is not identified. Using immunoSEQ multiplex PCR, the repertoire was profiled, and TCRdb retains in-frame clones only, with some absent. The sample consists of about 44,000 clones, nearly 97% of them appearing once. This sample is drawn from a study of Tregs in tolerant kidney transplant recipients. Study-level background: Sorting of CD4+CD25+CD127- cells followed approximately 3-day belatacept mixed lymphocyte reactions, sometimes with roughly 5-day graft donor restimulation. Sorting used antibodies to exclude donor cells.

The germline CDR1 and CDR2 sequences are SEHNR and FQNEAQ (reference sequence). This CDR3 region has 11 residues. The germline V and J ends were trimmed by 8 bases and 2 bases, with 7 bases remaining between them. J is TRBJ2-7 and V is TRBV7-9; D is undetermined. The sample consisted of Tregs from blood cultured with allogeneic cells. The clonotype originates from a human donor in good health. As DNA, the CDR3 is TGTGCCAGCGGAGCACCCTACGAGCAGTACTTC. It translates to CASGAPYEQYF.